This TCR beta chain came from a study of blood T cell repertoires in COVID-19. Study in general: T cells, B-cell-depleted T cells, or PBMCs provided the cDNA or gDNA that served as material.

Authors' processing steps: Cell counts per sample came from amplifying reference gene primers. This table comes from immunoSEQ multiplex PCR, and its TCRdb copy is limited to in-frame clones, with some not included. V, J and clone size are those of that table, while D and trimming were read from the DNA. The data contain 150,000 to 160,000 clones, approximately 83% of them seen just once; the ten biggest clones take up about 12%. This CDR3 is 14 amino acids long. V lost 5 bases and J lost 7, with 15 bases in between. The germline V gene encodes CDR1 MNHEY and CDR2 SVGAGI. In Seattle, patients joined the study during active infection and were tracked longitudinally. This clone was recorded once.

This TCR was recovered from a woman in her fifties or sixties with COVID-19, enrolled during active disease. The chain employs TRBV6-5 and TRBJ1-5, with D maybe TRBD1 (6 bases). The sequenced sample was peripheral blood. The CDR3 DNA reads TGTGCCAGCAGTCCCTCAGGGGTAAGGCAGCCCCAGCATTTT. Amino acid sequence: CASSPSGVRQPQHF.